The sequence of this TCR beta chain was determined in a study of OX40 agonist ivuxolimab in advanced cancers. Study-wide results and limits: Some nonresponders additionally presented with little normalized T-cell clonal expansion.

Trimming stripped 0 bases from V and 7 bases from J, with 13 bases between. Germline loops: CDR1 KGHSH, CDR2 LQKENI. CDR3 length: 14 amino acids. In regard to this clone: Antigen specificity is unknown.

Produced via immunoSEQ multiplex PCR; TCRdb's table is partial and in-frame only. The profile shows roughly 53,000 clones, around 81% of them singletons. Sequencing used CD4+ or CD8+ T cells sorted from blood, obtained in a trial of the OX40 agonist ivuxolimab. This TCR came from an adult with an advanced solid tumor such as melanoma, head and neck, liver or kidney cancer. V is TRBV18 and J is TRBJ2-7, with D possibly matching TRBD1 (6 bases). In DNA form, the CDR3 reads TGTGCCAGCTCACCACCGAACAGGGTTTTGGAGCAGTACTTC. Translated, it gives CASSPPNRVLEQYF.